The rows below give T cell receptor beta chains drawn from one sample of a study of a mutant IDH1 vaccine in newly diagnosed glioma. These receptors have no known antigen. Produced via immunoSEQ multiplex PCR; TCRdb's table is partial and in-frame only. The table lists approximately 41,000 clones, about four fifths of them singletons. The sequencing used PBMCs, collected from a glioma patient whose treatment included an IDH1 peptide vaccine. The receptors come from a woman aged 40 to 50 with glioma. Some clones in this sample may be carry-over from other donors' samples. Each CDR3 is given with its conserved first and last residue.

V: TRBV7-3
CDR3: CASSLVPNEKLFF

V: TRBV6-5
CDR3: CASSPIAGGRETQYF

V: TRBV6-6
CDR3: CASSSHPGTGDPTIYF

V: TRBV27
CDR3: CASGNSQVVSEAFF

V: TRBV2
CDR3: CASSSDFNQPQHF

V: TRBV6-5
CDR3: CASSYTGPPYGYTF

V: TRBV2
CDR3: CASRRGQISYEQYF

V: TRBV7-8
CDR3: CASSSIRTASYYEQYF

V: TRBV7-3
CDR3: CASSYGPLRGGELFF

V: TRBV2
CDR3: CASRPDRPYNEQFF

V: TRBV7-9
CDR3: CASSIQTAYGYTF

V: TRBV5-6
CDR3: CASSDGTSEQYF

V: TRBV5-8
CDR3: CASSESGTGYGYTF

V: TRBV19
CDR3: CASSTQATGGRSTDTQYF

V: TRBV27
CDR3: CASSHGGVGYEQYF

V: TRBV9
CDR3: CASSVGSGAGELFF

V: TRBV30
CDR3: CAWRTGVSYTF

V: TRBV27
CDR3: CASSLSVEASEQFF

V: TRBV7-2
CDR3: CASSLAGGTGCTF

V: TRBV19
CDR3: CASRQAGETQYF

V: TRBV5-1
CDR3: CASSLEGNTEAFF

V: TRBV29-1
CDR3: CSARVSGNTIYF

V: TRBV6-5
CDR3: CASSRQGAVEKLFF

V: TRBV7-9
CDR3: CASSLAADRGSDEQYF

V: TRBV4-3
CDR3: CASSQDPGGLSYTF

V: TRBV19
CDR3: CASSRTGQAFF

V: TRBV9
CDR3: CASSGNAGQGYTF

V: TRBV9
CDR3: CASTSADSLYSPLHF

V: TRBV5-1
CDR3: CASSSDRGVTNEKLFF

V: TRBV2
CDR3: CASSPLLGSGSVGSTGELFF

V: TRBV25-1
CDR3: CASSESWSGANVLTF

V: TRBV4-1
CDR3: CASRAGTSTGELFF